Below are 5 T cell receptor beta chains sequenced from a single sample in a study of Ad26.COV2.S vaccination and SARS-CoV-2 variants. Sequencing was performed with immunoSEQ multiplex PCR; in TCRdb, only in-frame clones are kept and a portion is missing. Counted here are roughly 500,000 clones, roughly 89% occurring once; the ten biggest clones make up about 2.5%. Documented treatment: about 20 received Ad26.COV2.S at low or high dose, single or two shots; roughly five received placebo; per-sample allocation not given. Specimens were obtained on day 63 following the first vaccine or placebo injection. The sample consisted of peripheral blood, taken in a trial of Ad26.COV2.S vaccine versus placebo. These receptors were obtained from a person aged 18-60 years who received the Ad26.COV2.S COVID-19 vaccine or a placebo.

The chain couples TRBV15 to TRBJ2-5; D is unresolved. Germline CDR1 and CDR2: LNHNV and YYDKDF (reference sequence). The CDR3 totals 13 residues. Trimming cost V 3 bases and J 3 bases, with 8 bases left between them. The CDR3 DNA sequence: TGTGCCACCAGCAGCCAGCGCGAAGAGACCCAGTACTTC. Amino acid sequence: CATSSQREETQYF.

The chain combines TRBV28 with TRBJ1-6; D gene unclear. Germline CDR1 is MDHEN and CDR2 is SYDVKM. CDR3 length equals 12 residues. V shed 7 bases and J shed 7 bases, with 8 bases lying between them. The CDR3 spells CASNDVNSPLHF. CDR3 DNA: TGTGCCAGCAACGATGTCAATTCACCCCTCCACTTT.

The V gene is TRBV19, the J gene TRBJ2-1; TRBD1 or TRBD2 may be the D gene (5 bases each). V was pared by 3 bases and J by 3 bases, with 12 bases between. Germline V gene lookup returns CDR1 LNHDA and CDR2 SQIVND (reference sequence). This CDR3 comprises 15 residues. The CDR3 loop is CASSMGVTGYNEQFF. For the CDR3, the DNA is TGTGCCAGTAGTATGGGGGTGACGGGCTACAATGAGCAGTTCTTC.

The chain carries TRBV25-1 and TRBJ1-1; D gene uncertain. The germline V and J ends were trimmed by 7 bases and 2 bases, with 14 bases remaining between them. The CDR3 is made up of 14 amino acids. Germline values: CDR1 MGHDK, CDR2 SYGVNS. CDR3 DNA sequence: TGTGCCAGCATGCCCGGCACAACTAACACTGAAGCTTTCTTT. Protein product: CASMPGTTNTEAFF.

V gene TRBV5-1 combines with J gene TRBJ1-2; 8 positions agree with TRBD1. Germline loops: CDR1 SGHRS, CDR2 YFSETQ. The CDR3 consists of 16 residues. The V segment lost 5 bases and the J segment 9 bases; nucleotides outside the gene matches: 18. The DNA of the CDR3 is TGCGCCAGCAGTAGAGGGGGGACAGGAGGGGACTGGCGCTACACCTTC. Its translation: CASSRGGTGGDWRYTF.